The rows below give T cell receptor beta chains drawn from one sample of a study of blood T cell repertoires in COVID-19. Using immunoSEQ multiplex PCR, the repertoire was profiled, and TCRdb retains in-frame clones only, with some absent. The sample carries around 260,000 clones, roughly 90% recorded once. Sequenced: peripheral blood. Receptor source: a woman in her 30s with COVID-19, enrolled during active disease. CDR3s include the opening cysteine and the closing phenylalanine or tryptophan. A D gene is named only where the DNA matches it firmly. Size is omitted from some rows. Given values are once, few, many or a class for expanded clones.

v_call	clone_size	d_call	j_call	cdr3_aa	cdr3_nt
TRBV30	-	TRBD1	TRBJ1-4	CAWTINRGQGEKLFF	TGTGCCTGGACTATCAACAGGGGTCAGGGTGAAAAACTGTTTTTT
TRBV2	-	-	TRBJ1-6	CASSEWQGPYNSPLHF	TGTGCCAGCAGTGAATGGCAGGGGCCTTATAATTCACCCCTCCACTTT
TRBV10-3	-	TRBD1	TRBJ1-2	CAIGDRANYGYTF	TGTGCCATCGGGGACAGGGCTAACTATGGCTACACCTTC
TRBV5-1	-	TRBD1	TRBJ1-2	CASSESTGPGYTF	TGCGCCAGCAGCGAATCGACAGGGCCTGGCTACACCTTC
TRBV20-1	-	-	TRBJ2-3	CSASSRIPITDTQYF	TGCAGTGCTAGTTCGAGGATCCCCATCACAGATACGCAGTATTTT
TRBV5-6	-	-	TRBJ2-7	CASSWGRAYEQYF	TGTGCCAGCAGTTGGGGCAGGGCCTACGAGCAGTACTTC
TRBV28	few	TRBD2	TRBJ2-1	CASNPNGGGRAGYNEQFF	TGTGCCAGCAATCCAAATGGGGGCGGGAGGGCCGGCTACAATGAGCAGTTCTTC
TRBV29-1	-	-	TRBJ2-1	CSVAGIGKASYNEQFF	TGCAGCGTTGCGGGGATCGGGAAGGCATCCTACAATGAGCAGTTCTTC
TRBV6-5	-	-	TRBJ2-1	CASTPQAGYNEQFF	TGTGCCAGCACCCCGCAGGCGGGTTACAATGAGCAGTTCTTC
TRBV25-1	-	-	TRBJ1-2	CASSEPGGRYGYTF	TGTGCCAGCAGTGAACCGGGGGGGCGTTATGGCTACACCTTC
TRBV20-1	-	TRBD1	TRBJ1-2	CSASSGMAGGLYGYTF	TGCAGTGCTAGTTCGGGGATGGCAGGGGGTCTGTATGGCTACACCTTC
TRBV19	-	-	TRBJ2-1	CASSIRGSYNEQFF	TGTGCCAGTAGTATTAGGGGCTCCTACAATGAGCAGTTCTTC
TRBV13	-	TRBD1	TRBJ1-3	CASSSARVITGESSGNTIYF	TGTGCCAGCAGCTCCGCAAGAGTTATTACAGGGGAGAGTTCTGGAAACACCATATATTTT
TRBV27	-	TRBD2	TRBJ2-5	CASSLSFLAGEVETQYF	TGTGCCAGCAGTTTATCGTTCCTAGCGGGAGAAGTAGAGACCCAGTACTTC
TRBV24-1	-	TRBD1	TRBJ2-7	CATSDTRQGPYEQYF	TGTGCCACCAGTGATACCCGACAGGGGCCCTACGAGCAGTACTTC
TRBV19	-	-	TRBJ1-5	CASSYIGGPQPQHF	TGTGCCAGTAGTTATATCGGGGGACCACAGCCCCAGCATTTT
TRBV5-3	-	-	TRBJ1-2	CARSLWASQHHLSIYGYTF	TGTGCCAGAAGCCTGTGGGCATCGCAGCACCATCTGAGTATTTATGGCTACACCTTC
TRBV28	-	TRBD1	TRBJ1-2	CASSPTGGARGYTF	TGTGCCAGCAGTCCGACAGGGGGCGCGAGAGGCTACACCTTC
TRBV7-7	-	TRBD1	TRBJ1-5	CASSPLTGAYQPQHF	TGTGCCAGCAGCCCCTTAACAGGGGCATACCAGCCCCAGCATTTT
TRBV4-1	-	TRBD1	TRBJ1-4	CASSQEERQGEEKLFF	TGCGCCAGCAGCCAAGAAGAGAGGCAGGGGGAAGAAAAACTGTTTTTT
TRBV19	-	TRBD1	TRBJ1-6	CASRDAWTGDNSPLHF	TGTGCCAGTAGAGACGCCTGGACAGGGGATAATTCACCCCTCCACTTT
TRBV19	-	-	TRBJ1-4	CASTPQRREKLFF	TGTGCCAGTACCCCCCAGCGGAGGGAAAAACTGTTTTTT
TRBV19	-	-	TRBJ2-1	CASSRGGRETYNEQFF	TGTGCCAGTTCCAGAGGGGGGCGGGAGACCTACAATGAGCAGTTCTTC
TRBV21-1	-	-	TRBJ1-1	CASSSQQGYDTEAFF	TGTGCCAGCAGCAGCCAGCAGGGATACGACACTGAAGCTTTCTTT
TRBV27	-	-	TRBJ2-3	CASSFIRGALDTQYF	TGTGCCAGCAGTTTTATCAGGGGCGCGTTAGATACGCAGTATTTT
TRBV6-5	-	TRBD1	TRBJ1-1	CASSYGKGATEAFF	TGTGCCAGCAGTTACGGGAAGGGGGCTACTGAAGCTTTCTTT
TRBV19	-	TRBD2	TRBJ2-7	CASSIRPGLAEQYF	TGTGCCAGTAGTATACGACCGGGACTAGCAGAGCAGTACTTC
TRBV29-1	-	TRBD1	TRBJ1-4	CSVDPDRVGEKLFF	TGCAGCGTTGATCCCGACAGGGTCGGGGAAAAACTGTTTTTT
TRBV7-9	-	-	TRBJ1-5	CASSLLNQPQHF	TGTGCCAGCAGCTTGTTAAATCAGCCCCAGCATTTT
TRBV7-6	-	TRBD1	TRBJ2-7	CASSLRGQGSYEQYF	TGTGCCAGCAGCTTAAGAGGACAGGGATCATACGAGCAGTACTTC
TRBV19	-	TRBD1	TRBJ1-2	CASSPGQGTHRDGYTF	TGTGCCAGTAGCCCGGGACAGGGTACGCATCGGGATGGCTACACCTTC
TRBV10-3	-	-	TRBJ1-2	CAISESTPGQGRGYTF	TGTGCCATCAGTGAGTCAACCCCGGGACAAGGAAGGGGCTACACCTTC
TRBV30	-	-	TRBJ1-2	CACSLSANYGYTF	TGTGCCTGCTCCTTGTCAGCTAACTATGGCTACACCTTC
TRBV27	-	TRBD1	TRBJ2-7	CASSSNRGEQYF	TGTGCCAGCAGTTCGAACAGGGGCGAGCAGTACTTC
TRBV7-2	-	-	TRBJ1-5	CASSLQAGREDQPQHF	TGTGCCAGCAGCTTGCAGGCCGGACGGGAAGATCAGCCCCAGCATTTT
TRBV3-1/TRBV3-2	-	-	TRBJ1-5	CASSQGRGPQHF	TGTGCCAGCAGCCAAGGACGCGGGCCCCAGCATTTT
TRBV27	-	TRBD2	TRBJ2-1	CASSRTSGEQFF	TGTGCCAGCAGTCGGACTAGTGGGGAGCAGTTCTTC
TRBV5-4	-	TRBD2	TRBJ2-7	CASSSSAGDDEQYF	TGTGCCAGCAGCTCGTCAGCGGGAGACGACGAGCAGTACTTC
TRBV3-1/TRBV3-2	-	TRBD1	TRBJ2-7	CASSLWTGEDEQYF	TGTGCCAGCAGCCTCTGGACAGGTGAGGACGAGCAGTACTTC
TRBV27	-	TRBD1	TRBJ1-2	CASSPETGSNYGYTF	TGTGCCAGCAGTCCCGAGACAGGGTCTAACTATGGCTACACCTTC
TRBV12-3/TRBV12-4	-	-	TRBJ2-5	CASSLSGLETQYF	TGTGCCAGCAGTTTGTCCGGACTGGAGACCCAGTACTTC
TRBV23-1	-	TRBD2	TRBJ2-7	CASSQSGQGNPGTSGHRRHEQYF	TGCGCCAGCAGTCAATCGGGACAGGGAAACCCCGGGACTAGCGGACACAGGAGACACGAGCAGTACTTC
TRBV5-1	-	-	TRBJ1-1	CASSLFEAVNTEAFF	TGCGCCAGCAGCTTGTTTGAAGCCGTGAACACTGAAGCTTTCTTT
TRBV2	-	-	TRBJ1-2	CASSEITGVYYTF	TGTGCCAGCAGTGAAATTACCGGGGTGTACTACACCTTC
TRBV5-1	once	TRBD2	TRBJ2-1	CASSGDSSGSSYNEQFF	TGCGCCAGCAGCGGCGATTCTAGCGGGAGCTCCTACAATGAGCAGTTCTTC
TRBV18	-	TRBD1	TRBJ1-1	CASSPSLSGQVNTEAFF	TGTGCCAGCTCACCATCATTGTCTGGACAGGTGAACACTGAAGCTTTCTTT
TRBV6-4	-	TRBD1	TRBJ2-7	CAIAYSGQGEKQYF	TGTGCCATCGCCTACTCGGGACAGGGTGAAAAGCAGTACTTC
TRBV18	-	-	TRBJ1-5	CASSPQGNQPQHF	TGTGCCAGCTCACCACAGGGGAATCAGCCCCAGCATTTT
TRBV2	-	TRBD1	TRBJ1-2	CASLTGTANYGYTF	TGTGCCAGTCTTACCGGGACAGCTAACTATGGCTACACCTTC
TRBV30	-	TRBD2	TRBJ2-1	CAWNSQGTSGNEQFF	TGTGCCTGGAATTCCCAGGGAACTAGCGGGAATGAGCAGTTCTTC
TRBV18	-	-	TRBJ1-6	CASSPEFEGDSPLHF	TGTGCCAGCTCACCCGAGTTTGAAGGGGATTCACCCCTCCACTTT
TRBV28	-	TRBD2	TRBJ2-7	CASSLSKRDVVYEQYF	TGTGCCAGCAGTTTATCTAAGCGGGACGTAGTCTACGAGCAGTACTTC
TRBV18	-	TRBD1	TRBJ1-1	CASSGTAERSNTEAFF	TGTGCCAGCTCAGGGACAGCCGAAAGGTCGAACACTGAAGCTTTCTTT
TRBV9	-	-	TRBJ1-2	CASSVFVTRGAGGYTF	TGTGCCAGCAGCGTATTTGTAACTCGGGGTGCGGGGGGCTACACCTTC
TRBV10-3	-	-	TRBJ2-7	CAISDGSYEQYF	TGTGCCATCAGTGACGGTTCCTACGAGCAGTACTTC
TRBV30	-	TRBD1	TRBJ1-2	CAWRQGNGYTF	TGTGCCTGGCGACAGGGTAATGGCTACACCTTC
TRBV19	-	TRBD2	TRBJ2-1	CASSILTGGSYNEQFF	TGTGCCAGTAGTATTTTGACGGGAGGCTCCTACAATGAGCAGTTCTTC
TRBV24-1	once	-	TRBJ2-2	CATSDPGRFDTGELFF	TGTGCCACCAGTGATCCAGGGCGGTTCGACACCGGGGAGCTGTTTTTT
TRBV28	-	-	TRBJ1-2	CATTPGYTF	TGTGCCACCACACCGGGCTACACCTTC